This T cell receptor beta chain emerged from a study of shared clonotypes between healthy human individuals. Whole-study context: CD4 naive and CD4 memory each took three plates per donor, while CD8 naive took two and CD8 memory one. Regarding the study as a whole: Large sequencing depth failed to make sorted-subset sequencing complete, rarefaction showed.

The table came from immunoSEQ multiplex PCR; TCRdb's copy has only in-frame clones and leaves some out. The sample lists roughly 2 million clones; about 94% were seen once. Positive CCR7 selection of CD45RO-negative cells yielded the naive CD8 cells, and terminally differentiated effector memory CD45RA+ cells were excluded. Germline V CDR1 and CDR2: SNHLY, FYNNEI. Trimming took 11 bases from V and 0 from J, leaving 14 bases between them. The CDR3 is made up of 14 amino acids. On this clone itself: Its target is not known.

The sample comprised naive CD8+ T cells sorted from blood. The chain joins TRBV2 to TRBJ2-1, with D unclear. This clonotype originated in a man in his late teens or twenties in good health. The CDR3 here is CAGLRQSSYNEQFF. The CDR3 DNA sequence: TGTGCCGGCCTCCGTCAGAGCTCCTACAATGAGCAGTTCTTC.